This T cell receptor (beta chain) came from a study of shared clonotypes between healthy human individuals (dated by TCRdb to 2018 to 2021). For the wider study: Two women and a few men aged 18 to 49 years were included in the cohort. Libraries were prepared and TCR repertoires were sequenced by different laboratories using diverse techniques, in order to increase sequencing depth and limit assay-specific biases. To estimate repertoire size and how much clonotypes are shared between individuals, the study performed deep sequencing of blood TCR repertoires from roughly five healthy adults. Each donor's leukapheresis produced roughly between roughly 0.85 and 9.5 billion PBMCs. For each donor, CD4 naive and CD4 memory were each given three plates, CD8 naive was given two plates, and CD8 memory was given one plate. What the study reported, not specific to this receptor: Pairwise subsampling indicated that sequencing depth was expected to affect the degree of clonotype sharing among donors. Only blood was sampled, and tissue TCR repertoires likely differ from those in blood. When several donors were compared, the shared fraction of clonotypes was around 5.1% for naive CD4, around 4% for naive CD8, about 2.5% for memory CD4, and 0.4% for memory CD8. Naive subsets generally had larger estimated clonotype richness than memory subsets. Because the study included a small number of donors, the genetic and exposure-history diversity represented was limited. Incomplete sequencing was indicated by rarefaction of sorted-subset datasets, despite the large sequencing depth. Compared with non-shared clonotypes, clonotypes shared by all four sorted-subset donors had higher generation probabilities.

TCR CDR3 regions were amplified from genomic DNA by multiplex PCR using the deep immunoSEQ assay. For each cell subset, the extracted genomic DNA was distributed evenly across all wells of several immunoSEQ 96-well plates, and each plate served as one replicate. For sorted subsets, approximately 190 ng genomic DNA, equal to some 28,000 T cell genomes, was loaded into each replicate PCR. Purified libraries were measured with a Qubit 3.0 fluorometer, size-checked on a Bioanalyzer 2100, and measured again with the KAPA Library Quantification kit. Every immunoSEQ 96-well plate was sequenced on a dedicated single-read 150-cycle Illumina NextSeq 550 flow cell. The original pipeline was this. Because the immunoSEQ output held only junctional sequences and lacked quality scores, the filtering could not match the filtering applied to full-length reads. Sequences were annotated with PyIR, a Python wrapper for IgBLAST v1.9, using IMGT germline references to assign V/J genes and CDR3. Any read was removed if the V/J assignment was weak (E-value above 1e-6), the CDR3 was missing, or the read contained stop codons, out-of-frame junctions, or ambiguous translated residues. V3J clonotypes were defined by identical inferred V gene, J gene, and CDR3 amino acid sequence. The percentage overlap between two repertoires was calculated by dividing the number of shared unique clonotypes by the size of the smaller repertoire. RTK rarefaction, the Chao1 estimator, and Recon v2.1 estimates of unobserved clonotypes were used to assess repertoire richness. Generation probabilities were computed with OLGA for all TCRbeta clonotypes obtained by the gDNA method from four donors. The table comes from immuneACCESS by way of TCRdb, which keeps in-frame sequences with V and J called. Part of the clones is missing from these tables; in studies checked, under half for an unresolved V gene and the rest for unknown reasons. The DNA was the basis for D and trimming; V, J and clone size are from that table. The sample table contains around 990,000 clones; only one count was recorded for around 77% of them. The ten largest make up almost 0.9% of the sample.

Donors were healthy HIV-negative adults with no recently reported acute infections or vaccinations. Every donor was a Caucasian adult living in Nashville, Tennessee, USA. Magnetic negative selection was used to enrich CD4+ T cells, after which naive cells were positively selected on CD45RA and the negative fraction became the memory subset. After blood collection by leukapheresis, PBMCs were isolated using Ficoll-Histopaque density gradient centrifugation and then cryopreserved in the vapor phase of liquid nitrogen. Purity and quantity of every magnetically sorted T cell population were checked by analytical flow cytometry. Each sorted fraction had its genomic DNA isolated and then quantified by UV absorbance on a Nanodrop 2000c. There are 15 amino acids in the CDR3, from cysteine to phenylalanine inclusive. Only the CDR3 DNA is retained, 45 bases long and in frame from the first base. From the germline V gene, CDR1 is SNHLY and CDR2 is FYNNEI. V is cut back by 7 bases and J by 3 bases, with 10 bases in the junction unmatched.

This clone was seen a few times. Which antigen it targets is not known. Within one base of it there is no much larger clone, and no base qualities were kept. This receptor was obtained from a man aged 18 to 29 in good health. Some clones in this sample may be carry-over from other donors' samples. The sequence links TRBV2 to TRBJ2-3; 7 bases in the junction line up with TRBD1. Material for sequencing was memory CD4+ T cells from PBMCs. According to the study, the label for this sample's cell subset or site signals: CD45RA-negative fraction. The CDR3: CASTPGAGGTDTQYF. The DNA reads as follows: TGTGCCAGCACCCCAGGGGCAGGGGGAACAGATACGCAGTATTTT. Outside the CDR3, residues come from the reference TRBV2 and TRBJ2-3 proteins, so the full variable domain is: EPEVTQTPSHQVTQMGQEVILRCVPISNHLYFYWYRQILGQKVEFLVSFYNNEISEKSEIFDDQFSVERPDGSNFTLKIRSTKLEDSAMYFCASTPGAGGTDTQYFGPGTRLTVL.